This T cell receptor (beta chain) was captured in a study of blood T cells in healthy people across ages. Overall study findings and caveats: Researchers said unsorted PBMCs prevented a conclusive naive versus antigen-experienced comparison. Diversity estimated from one million T cells was considered an underestimate. Per-million-T-cell TCR beta diversity fell roughly linearly with age.

A second PCR, run for about 7 to 11 cycles, used a sample-barcoded 5' primer plus a J-beta primer mix. The yield of each sample was at least 2.5 million CDR3-containing paired-end reads. TCRdb independently ran MiXCR on the 5' RACE reads; one entry per CDR3 protein. Of some 700,000 distinct CDR3 sequences in the sample, 43% were seen once. This clonotype occurred a few times. The antigen is not known. There are 14 residues in the CDR3. Between the trimmed V and J ends, which lost 0 bases and 6 bases, there was a span of 11 bases. CDR1 is DFQATT, CDR2 SNEGSKA, per germline (reference sequence). This receptor was taken from a woman aged 60 to 75 in good health. Specimen: blood. The chain carries TRBV20-1 and TRBJ1-4; perhaps TRBD1 as D (6 bases). The CDR3 loop reads CSARDQRQDEKLFF. DNA for the CDR3: TGCAGTGCTAGAGATCAGAGACAGGATGAAAAACTGTTTTTT.